One and the same sample provided the 29 T cell receptor beta chains below, sequenced in a study of cytomegalovirus exposure and HLA in healthy donors. In the PCR, 60 Vbeta and 13 Jbeta primers were used. Clones were read by immunoSEQ multiplex PCR, and TCRdb kept only the in-frame ones, dropping some. Of about 170,000 clones in the sample, 70% to 90% were seen once. Sequenced material: PBMCs. These TCRs come from a man younger than 35 in good health and CMV-seropositive.

J is TRBJ2-1 and V is TRBV11-2; 7 bases fit TRBD2. V shed 0 bases and J 6 bases; nucleotides not matched to a gene: 8. The CDR3 contains 16 residues. Germline V gene sequence: CDR1 SGHAT, CDR2 FQNNGV. In DNA form, the CDR3 reads TGTGCCAGCAGCTTAGATTGGGGACTAATACGCAATGAGCAGTTCTTC. Translated: CASSLDWGLIRNEQFF.

The V call is TRBV5-6, the J call TRBJ2-2, with a weak D call TRBD2 (5 bases). Trimming shortened V by 3 bases and J by 6 bases, and 9 bases separated the two germline ends. The CDR3 sequence is 13 residues long. CDR1 is SGHDT and CDR2 is YYEEEE in the germline V gene. CDR3 loop: CASSSWTAGELFF. CDR3 bases: TGTGCCAGCAGCTCCTGGACTGCCGGGGAGCTGTTTTTT.

The chain recombines TRBV9 with TRBJ2-3; 7 bases agree with TRBD1. There are 15 residues in the CDR3. The germline V gene has CDR1 SGDLS and CDR2 YYNGEE. V lost 0 bases and J lost 6; bases outside the gene matches: 7. The CDR3 loop reads CASSVGEGGLDTQYF. The CDR3 nucleotides read TGTGCCAGCAGCGTAGGCGAAGGGGGCCTGGATACGCAGTATTTT.

This clone showed up just once. The CDR3 DNA reads as TGTGCCAGCAGCCCCCAAGGGACTCAGGCCTACGAGCAGTACTTC. It codes for CASSPQGTQAYEQYF. The J gene is TRBJ2-7, the V gene TRBV7-9, with D possibly being TRBD2 (6 bases). This CDR3 region has 15 residues. The V and J ends lost 5 bases and 2 bases respectively, with 16 bases between them. Per the germline V gene, CDR1 is SEHNR and CDR2 is FQNEAQ (reference sequence).

This clone was counted a single time. The CDR3 sequence: CASSLTGRGSEQYF. The CDR3 DNA is TGTGCCAGCAGCTTAACGGGCAGGGGAAGCGAGCAGTACTTC. The chain uses TRBV13 and TRBJ2-7; TRBD1 might be the D (6 bases). This CDR3 region has 14 residues. Germline CDR1 is PRHDT and CDR2 is FYEKMQ (reference sequence). V lost 2 bases and J 6 bases, leaving 14 bases between the germline ends. Together with reference TRBV13 and TRBJ2-7, the CDR3 gives the full variable domain: AAGVIQSPRHLIKEKRETATLKCYPIPRHDTVYWYQQGPGQDPQFLISFYEKMQSDKGSIPDRFSAQQFSDYHSELNMSSLELGDSALYFCASSLTGRGSEQYFGPGTRLTVT.

As DNA, the CDR3 is TGTGCCAGCAGCGTAGATGCAGGGCCCCAAGAGACCCAGTACTTC. Its protein is CASSVDAGPQETQYF. The rearrangement uses TRBV9 and TRBJ2-5, with D possibly matching TRBD1 (5 bases). Germline V lookup: CDR1 SGDLS, CDR2 YYNGEE. V lost 0 bases and J 1 base, leaving 10 bases between the germline ends. This CDR3 spans 15 amino acids.

CDR3 nucleotides: TGTGCCAGCAACCCGGGGGGCCCAGAAGCTTTCTTT. Translated, it gives CASNPGGPEAFF. The rearrangement joins TRBV2 to TRBJ1-1, with D tentatively TRBD1 (6 bases). The CDR3 sequence is 12 residues long. CDR1 is SNHLY and CDR2 is FYNNEI in the germline V gene. V lost 7 bases and J lost 8, with 14 bases in between.

The CDR3 DNA follows: TGTGCCAGCAGCTTAGCGACGGGTGGTTCACCCCTCCACTTT. This encodes CASSLATGGSPLHF. The V and J genes are TRBV7-7 and TRBJ1-6; D remains ambiguous. The germline CDR1 and CDR2 sequences are SSHAT and FNYEAQ (reference sequence). The CDR3 length is 14 residues. V dropped 0 bases and J dropped 9 bases, with 9 bases sitting between them. Combining the CDR3 with reference TRBV7-7 and TRBJ1-6 gives the whole variable domain GAGVSQSPRYKVTKRGQDVTLRCDPISSHATLYWYQQALGQGPEFLTYFNYEAQPDKSGLPSDRFSAERPEGSISTLTIQRTEQRDSAMYRCASSLATGGSPLHFGNGTRLTVT.

The chain has TRBV4-2 and TRBJ2-5; 12 nucleotides agree with TRBD2. The CDR3 extends over 17 amino acids. Trimming removed 1 base from V and 1 base from J; junction bases left unmatched: 4. CDR1 is LGHNA, CDR2 YNFKEQ, per germline. The CDR3 region has the DNA TGTGCCAGCAGCCAAGGCCGACTAGCGGGAGCCCAAGAGACCCAGTACTTC. As protein: CASSQGRLAGAQETQYF.

Concerning this clone: Other DNA sequences from this sample encode an identical CDR3 as well. This chain's CDR3 is CASSITGYSNQPQHF. The CDR3 DNA follows: TGTGCCAGTAGTATTACAGGTTATAGCAATCAGCCCCAGCATTTT. V usage is TRBV19 and J usage is TRBJ1-5, with a weak D call TRBD1 (5 bases). This CDR3 comprises 15 residues. Trimming cost V 3 bases and J 0 bases, with 9 bases left between them. The germline gives CDR1 LNHDA, CDR2 SQIVND (reference sequence).

The chain recombines TRBV19 with TRBJ2-1; a possible D gene is TRBD2 (6 bases). This CDR3 comprises 16 residues. V was pared by 3 bases and J by 1 base, with 13 bases between. The V gene's germline CDR1 is LNHDA and CDR2 SQIVND (reference sequence). CDR3 protein: CASSMGRGSSYNEQFF. In DNA form, the CDR3 reads TGTGCCAGTAGTATGGGACGGGGGAGTTCCTACAATGAGCAGTTCTTC.

The CDR3 DNA is TGTGCCAGCAGTGATCGGGCGGGGCGGGGAGAGACCCAGTACTTC. Amino acids: CASSDRAGRGETQYF. This chain joins TRBV2 and TRBJ2-5; tentatively, D is TRBD2 (6 bases). The CDR3 consists of 15 residues. Germline CDR1 SNHLY, CDR2 FYNNEI. V gave up 3 bases and J gave up 4 bases, with 15 bases separating them.

The chain has TRBV7-8 and TRBJ1-2, with unresolved D. Germline V CDR1 and CDR2: SGHVS, FQNEAQ. This CDR3 spans 13 amino acids. V was pared by 5 bases and J by 6 bases, with 13 bases between. The chain's CDR3 is CASSQGITNGYTF. The CDR3 DNA follows: TGTGCCAGCAGCCAAGGTATAACTAATGGCTACACCTTC.

The table lists this clone with a few counts. The chain employs TRBV4-2 and TRBJ2-5; 7 positions match TRBD1. Trimming at V came to 4 bases and at J to 5 bases, leaving 7 bases not matched to a gene. This CDR3 is built from 14 residues. Per the germline V gene, CDR1 is LGHNA and CDR2 is YNFKEQ. Here the CDR3 reads CASSPGTVQETQYF. The CDR3 nucleotides read TGTGCCAGCAGCCCCGGGACAGTTCAGGAGACCCAGTACTTC.

The chain carries TRBV25-1 and TRBJ2-2, with 10 bases fitting TRBD1. Germline V gene data show CDR1 as MGHDK and CDR2 as SYGVNS. J was trimmed by 6 bases and V by 3 bases; bases with no gene match: 4. The CDR3 has 15 residues. In DNA form, the CDR3 reads TGTGCCAGCAGTGAGGACAGGGGGTTTTCCGGGGAGCTGTTTTTT. The encoded protein is CASSEDRGFSGELFF.

V is TRBV5-1 and J is TRBJ2-7; the match to TRBD2 covers 9 bases. CDR3 length: 15 residues. The germline V gene encodes CDR1 SGHRS and CDR2 YFSETQ. V was clipped by 1 base and J by 1 base; unmatched bases: 3. CDR3: CASSLTSGLSYEQYF. The CDR3 DNA is TGCGCCAGCAGCTTGACTAGCGGGCTGTCCTACGAGCAGTACTTC.

The V gene is TRBV7-9, the J gene TRBJ1-4, with D perhaps matching TRBD1 (6 bases). Trimming shortened V by 5 bases and J by 4 bases, and 11 bases separated the two germline ends. Looked up from germline, CDR1 is SEHNR and CDR2 is FQNEAQ (reference sequence). This CDR3 is built from 14 residues. CDR3 nucleotide sequence: TGTGCCAGCAGCCGAGGGGGGGATAATGAAAAACTGTTTTTT. Residues: CASSRGGDNEKLFF.

V and J are TRBV6-8 and TRBJ2-7; 8 nucleotides agree with TRBD1. Trimming at V came to 0 bases and at J to 5 bases, leaving 3 bases not matched to a gene. Germline loops: CDR1 MNHGY, CDR2 SAAAGT. The CDR3 spans 14 residues. Written as DNA, the CDR3 is TGTGCCAGCAGTTACTCCGAGACAGGGGACGAGCAGTACTTC. The encoded protein is CASSYSETGDEQYF.

This chain links TRBV19 with TRBJ1-4, with TRBD1 matching over 10 bases. The CDR3 spans 15 residues. Germline CDR1 and CDR2: LNHDA and SQIVND (reference sequence). With V trimmed by 6 bases and J by 7 bases, 8 bases remained unmatched. CDR3 DNA: TGTGCCAGTAGCGTCGGGACAGGGGTCGGTGAAAAACTGTTTTTT. It is translated as CASSVGTGVGEKLFF. Using reference TRBV19 and TRBJ1-4 for the parts outside the CDR3, the full variable domain is DGGITQSPKYLFRKEGQNVTLSCEQNLNHDAMYWYRQDPGQGLRLIYYSQIVNDFQKGDIAEGYSVSREKKESFPLTVTSAQKNPTAFYLCASSVGTGVGEKLFFGSGTQLSVL.

This clone has more than one count but fewer than ten. V is TRBV25-1 and J is TRBJ1-2, with 9 bases matching TRBD1. CDR1 and CDR2 from the germline V gene are MGHDK and SYGVNS. After removal of 5 bases from V and 8 bases from J, the junction contained 9 bases not matched to a gene. CDR3 length equals 14 residues. The CDR3 bases are TGTGCCAGCAGTCTAACCGGGACAGGGCAAGGCTACACCTTC. Protein product: CASSLTGTGQGYTF.

CDR3 loop: CASSEVNRGDQPQHF. The CDR3 region has the DNA TGTGCCAGCAGTGAAGTGAACAGGGGTGATCAGCCCCAGCATTTT. This rearrangement joins TRBV2 to TRBJ1-5; TRBD1 matches 7 bases. Trimming at V came to 1 base and at J to 5 bases, leaving 5 bases not matched to a gene. The CDR3 extends over 15 amino acids. Germline V gene data show CDR1 as SNHLY and CDR2 as FYNNEI.

The V gene is TRBV29-1, the J gene TRBJ2-5; D not certain. Germline CDR1 reads SQVTM; CDR2 reads ANQGSEA. This CDR3 has 18 amino acids. Trimming shortened V by 0 bases and J by 1 base, and 21 bases separated the two germline ends. The CDR3, as DNA: TGCAGCGTTGAAGATTCGTCCCAACGGTCCACCTCCCAAGAGACCCAGTACTTC. Amino acids: CSVEDSSQRSTSQETQYF.

This chain uses TRBV19 with TRBJ2-7; possible D gene TRBD2, 6 bases. V lost 3 bases, J lost 2 bases, and 11 bases lay in between. Germline CDR1 LNHDA, CDR2 SQIVND (reference sequence). The CDR3 has 14 amino acids. In nucleotides, the CDR3 is TGTGCCAGTAGTATGCGCGGGGATACCTACGAGCAGTACTTC. Encoded protein: CASSMRGDTYEQYF.

The V gene is TRBV25-1, the J gene TRBJ2-3; 7 nucleotides agree with TRBD2. CDR1 and CDR2 from the germline V gene are MGHDK and SYGVNS. The CDR3 length is 15 residues. The junction had 9 bases not matched to a gene; V was cut back by 8 bases and J by 1 base. The CDR3 region has the DNA TGTGCCAGCTCCCGCCTGGGGGGGGGCACAGATACGCAGTATTTT. Protein: CASSRLGGGTDTQYF.

This clone was observed a single time. The V and J genes are TRBV18 and TRBJ2-7; D gene ambiguous. The V and J ends lost 3 bases and 6 bases respectively, with 18 bases between them. Germline V gene sequence: CDR1 KGHSH, CDR2 LQKENI. The CDR3 loop spans 15 amino acids. In DNA, the CDR3 is TGTGCCAGCTCACCCGGCGCAGCTTTTCGCGGCGAGCAGTACTTC. It specifies CASSPGAAFRGEQYF.

V and J are TRBV6-5 and TRBJ1-4; TRBD1 aligns across 8 bases. Germline V lookup: CDR1 MNHEY, CDR2 SVGAGI. CDR3 size: 14 residues. V trimming: 6 bases; J trimming: 8 bases; junction bases outside the gene matches: 8. Written as DNA, the CDR3 is TGTGCCAGCAGCCGTCAGGGGGCTGGGGAAAAACTGTTTTTT. This gives the protein CASSRQGAGEKLFF.

The chain employs TRBV5-4 and TRBJ2-1; perhaps TRBD1 as D (5 bases). From germline, CDR1 is SGHNT and CDR2 YYREEE (reference sequence). CDR3 length: 12 amino acids. With 4 bases removed from V and 9 bases from J, the gap between germline ends came to 11 bases. The CDR3 reads CASSTDSSEQFF. The CDR3 DNA reads as TGTGCCAGCAGCACTGACAGTTCTGAGCAGTTCTTC.

This clone was detected once. In DNA form, the CDR3 reads TGTGCCAGCAGCCCCCGATCTATGGACACTGAAGCTTTCTTT. This encodes CASSPRSMDTEAFF. The chain links TRBV9 to TRBJ1-1; D not resolved. The CDR3 is 14 residues long. With 4 bases removed from V and 3 bases from J, the gap between germline ends came to 13 bases. The V gene's germline CDR1 is SGDLS and CDR2 YYNGEE.

The genes are TRBV27 and TRBJ1-2; D may be TRBD1 (6 bases). The CDR3 spans 13 residues. Germline lookup yields CDR1 MNHEY and CDR2 SMNVEV (reference sequence). V lost 5 bases and J lost 4, with 11 bases in between. The CDR3 region is CASSGARGYGYTF. In DNA form, the CDR3 reads TGTGCCAGCAGTGGGGCCAGGGGCTATGGCTACACCTTC.